This TCR beta chain emerged from a study of blood T cell repertoires in COVID-19. Background on the study: PBMCs, B-cell-depleted T cells, or T cells were the source of the cDNA or gDNA that made up the material.

Germline lookup yields CDR1 WNHNN and CDR2 SYGVQD (reference sequence). V was clipped by 0 bases and J by 5 bases, with 10 bases between them. The CDR3 has 15 amino acids. Profiled with immunoSEQ multiplex PCR; TCRdb holds only in-frame clones, not every one. The sample lists more than 250,000 clones, approximately 78% seen once, with 5% in the top ten. The sequenced sample consisted of PBMCs or T cells enriched from blood (not recorded which). The chain employs TRBV10-1 and TRBJ2-2; D may be TRBD2 (5 bases). This clonotype was obtained from a man aged 40-49 years who had been exposed to COVID-19. The CDR3 is CASSESSRGTGELFF. CDR3 sequence (DNA): TGCGCCAGCAGTGAGTCAAGTAGAGGGACCGGGGAGCTGTTTTTT.